These 17 T cell receptor beta chains share one sample of origin, sequenced in a study of blood T cell repertoires in COVID-19. Method: immunoSEQ multiplex PCR; TCRdb's copy keeps in-frame clones and lacks some. The sample contains more than 300,000 clones, about 87% of which appear only once. The sample was peripheral blood. All receptors come from a woman younger than 45 with COVID-19, enrolled during active disease.

V usage is TRBV7-3 and J usage is TRBJ2-2, with a weak D call TRBD1 (6 bases). Trimming stripped 2 bases from V and 5 bases from J, with 12 bases between. This CDR3 has 15 amino acids. The germline V gene encodes CDR1 SGHTA and CDR2 FQGTGA. The CDR3 nucleotides read TGTGCCAGCAGCTTAGGCAGGGGCGGGACCGGGGAGCTGTTTTTT. This codes for CASSLGRGGTGELFF.

The count of this clone is one. J is TRBJ2-7 and V is TRBV11-2; TRBD2 agrees at 10 bases. Germline V CDR1 and CDR2: SGHAT, FQNNGV. J was trimmed by 4 bases and V by 1 base; bases with no gene match: 4. The CDR3 length is 15 residues. As DNA, the CDR3 is TGTGCCAGCAGCTTAGCTAGCGGGAGAGGATACGAGCAGTACTTC. It encodes CASSLASGRGYEQYF.

This chain connects TRBV28 to TRBJ2-7; tentative D call: TRBD2 (7 bases). Trimming pared 2 bases from V and 10 bases from J, leaving 12 bases between. CDR1 is MDHEN, CDR2 SYDVKM, per germline. The length of the CDR3 is 12 residues. The DNA for the CDR3 is TGTGCCAGCAGTTTACCGCGGGGGCCCCAGTACTTC. Translating it yields CASSLPRGPQYF.

This sequence joins TRBV3-1 (or the pseudogene TRBV3-2) and TRBJ2-2; no reliable D call. The CDR3 is 15 amino acids. V was pared by 1 base and J by 5 bases, with 11 bases between. Germline V CDR1 and CDR2: LGHDT, YNNKEL (reference sequence). CDR3 DNA: TGTGCCAGCAGCCAAGCCCAGCCCGGGACCGGGGAGCTGTTTTTT. Residues: CASSQAQPGTGELFF.

V gene TRBV6-5 combines with J gene TRBJ2-7; D ambiguous. V was shortened by 5 bases and J by 6 bases, with 8 bases between the two germline ends. The CDR3 runs 11 residues. CDR1 is MNHEY, CDR2 SVGAGI, per germline. The CDR3 DNA sequence: TGTGCCAGCAGTACGGTCCGCGAGCAGTACTTC. Encoded protein: CASSTVREQYF.

This rearrangement joins TRBV7-2 to TRBJ1-2, with D possibly matching TRBD1 (6 bases). V was clipped by 6 bases and J by 5 bases, with 19 bases between them. The CDR3 spans 15 residues. The germline V gene has CDR1 SGHTA and CDR2 FQGNSA. The CDR3 spells CASRPTTTGVYGYTF. The CDR3 bases are TGTGCCAGCAGGCCTACTACGACAGGCGTGTATGGCTACACCTTC.

V gene TRBV28 combines with J gene TRBJ2-7; tentatively, D is TRBD2 (7 bases). The CDR3 is 14 amino acids. Per germline, CDR1 MDHEN and CDR2 SYDVKM. V was clipped by 6 bases and J by 2 bases, with 14 bases between them. The CDR3 DNA reads as TGTGCCAGCAGCGTAGGGGGGGGAACCTACGAGCAGTACTTC. Amino acids: CASSVGGGTYEQYF.

The rearrangement joins TRBV6-1 to TRBJ2-7, with TRBD1 as a possible D gene (5 bases). This CDR3 has 18 amino acids. Per germline, CDR1 MNHNS and CDR2 SASEGT. V was cut by 1 base and J by 7 bases, with 26 bases left in between. The CDR3 nucleotides read TGTGCCAGCAGTGAAGAGGGTAGGGGAACAGGCCCCTTTAGGGAGCAGTACTTC. Protein sequence: CASSEEGRGTGPFREQYF.

The chain is built from TRBV6-5 and TRBJ1-5; tentative D call: TRBD1 (6 bases). Per germline, CDR1 MNHEY and CDR2 SVGAGI. Trimming pared 5 bases from V and 6 bases from J, leaving 11 bases between. The CDR3 runs to 13 residues. CDR3: CASSTGWGQPQHF. The DNA for the CDR3 is TGTGCCAGCAGTACAGGGTGGGGTCAGCCCCAGCATTTT.

The gene calls are TRBV5-1 and TRBJ1-6; D possibly corresponds to TRBD1 (5 bases). V was cut by 0 bases and J by 4 bases, with 8 bases left in between. This CDR3 spans 15 amino acids. Germline CDR1 and CDR2: SGHRS and YFSETQ. CDR3 amino acids: CASSLGPGYNSPLHF. The CDR3 DNA sequence: TGCGCCAGCAGCTTGGGCCCAGGGTATAATTCACCCCTCCACTTT.

This clone was found many times. The identical CDR3 is also encoded by other nucleotide sequences in the sample. The gene calls are TRBV27 and TRBJ1-6; 8 bases map to TRBD1. The CDR3 length is 14 residues. The germline V gene encodes CDR1 MNHEY and CDR2 SMNVEV (reference sequence). The junction had 4 bases not matched to a gene; V was cut back by 3 bases and J by 9 bases. CDR3 in DNA: TGTGCCAGCAGTTTTCAGGGGGCTGGTTCACCCCTCCACTTT. It translates to CASSFQGAGSPLHF.

There are a few counts of this clone. The identical CDR3 is also encoded by other nucleotide sequences in the sample. The rearrangement joins TRBV6-6 to TRBJ2-3; TRBD1 aligns across 7 bases. Trimming at V came to 6 bases and at J to 3 bases, leaving 6 bases not matched to a gene. There are 14 residues in the CDR3. Germline CDR1 and CDR2: MNHNY and SVGAGI (reference sequence). This CDR3 reads CASSPRDSTDTQYF. As DNA, the CDR3 is TGTGCCAGCAGCCCCAGGGACAGTACAGATACGCAGTATTTT.

This chain links TRBV10-3 with TRBJ2-7, with D perhaps TRBD1 (6 bases). V was pared by 7 bases and J by 5 bases, with 15 bases between. The CDR3 is 13 amino acids. Germline V gene lookup returns CDR1 ENHRY and CDR2 SYGVKD. As DNA, the CDR3 is TGTGCCATCACCCCTTCAGGGGACCACGAGCAGTACTTC. Translation gives CAITPSGDHEQYF.

V and J are TRBV11-2 and TRBJ2-7, with TRBD1 identical over 7 bases. The V gene end was trimmed by 5 bases and the J gene end by 4 bases; junction bases not matched to a gene: 8. Germline CDR1 is SGHAT and CDR2 is FQNNGV. The CDR3 is 14 residues long. The DNA of the CDR3 is TGTGCCAGCAGCCGCTGGGACAGCCTATACGAGCAGTACTTC. Encoded protein: CASSRWDSLYEQYF.

About this clone itself: This sample includes further DNA sequences coding for the same CDR3. The chain joins TRBV28 to TRBJ1-1; 9 nucleotides agree with TRBD1. The trim removed 3 bases at V and 4 bases at J, leaving 3 bases unmatched. The germline CDR1 and CDR2 sequences are MDHEN and SYDVKM. The CDR3 length is 14 residues. CDR3 in amino acids: CASSLDRGGTEAFF. The DNA for the CDR3 is TGTGCCAGCAGTTTGGACAGGGGAGGCACTGAAGCTTTCTTT.

CDR3 DNA: TGTGCCAGCACTGCACGGGACAGGGTCCAGTACTTC. Protein product: CASTARDRVQYF. The chain joins TRBV12-3 or TRBV12-4 to TRBJ2-7, with 9 bases fitting TRBD1. J gave up 10 bases and V 7 bases, and 8 bases lay outside the gene matches. There are 12 residues in the CDR3.

The genes are TRBV7-6 and TRBJ2-2, with 13 nucleotides matching TRBD2. Per germline, CDR1 SGHVS and CDR2 FNYEAQ. The CDR3 has 16 residues. After removal of 5 bases from V and 5 bases from J, the junction contained 5 bases not matched to a gene. The CDR3 DNA follows: TGTGCCAGCAGCCGGACTAGCGGGAGTAGAACCGGGGAGCTGTTTTTT. Residues: CASSRTSGSRTGELFF.